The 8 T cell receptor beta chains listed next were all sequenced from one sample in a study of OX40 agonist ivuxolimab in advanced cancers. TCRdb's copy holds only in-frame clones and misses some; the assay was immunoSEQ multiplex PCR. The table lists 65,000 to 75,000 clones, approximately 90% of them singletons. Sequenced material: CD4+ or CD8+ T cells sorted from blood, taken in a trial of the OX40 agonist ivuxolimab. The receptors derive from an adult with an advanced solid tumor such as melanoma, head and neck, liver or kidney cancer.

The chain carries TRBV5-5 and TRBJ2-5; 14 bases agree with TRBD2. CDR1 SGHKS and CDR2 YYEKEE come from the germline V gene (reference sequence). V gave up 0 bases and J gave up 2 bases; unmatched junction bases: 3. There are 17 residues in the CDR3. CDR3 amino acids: CASSLGTSGGNQETQYF. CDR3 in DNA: TGTGCCAGCAGCTTGGGGACTAGCGGGGGGAATCAAGAGACCCAGTACTTC. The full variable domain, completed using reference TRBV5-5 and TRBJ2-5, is DAGVTQSPTHLIKTRGQQVTLRCSPISGHKSVSWYQQVLGQGPQFIFQYYEKEERGRGNFPDRFSARQFPNYSSELNVNALLLGDSALYLCASSLGTSGGNQETQYFGPGTRLLVL.

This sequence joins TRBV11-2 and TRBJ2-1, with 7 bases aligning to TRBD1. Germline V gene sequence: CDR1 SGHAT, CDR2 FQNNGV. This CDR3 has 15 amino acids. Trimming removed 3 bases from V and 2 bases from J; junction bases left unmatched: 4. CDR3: CASSFRQGTYNEQFF. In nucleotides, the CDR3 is TGTGCCAGCAGCTTTCGACAGGGAACCTACAATGAGCAGTTCTTC.

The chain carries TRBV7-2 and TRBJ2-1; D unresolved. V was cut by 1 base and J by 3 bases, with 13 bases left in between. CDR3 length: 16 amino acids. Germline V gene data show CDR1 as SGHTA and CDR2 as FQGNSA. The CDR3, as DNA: TGTGCCAGCAGCTTAGGCTCAGACCTTAGCTACAATGAGCAGTTCTTC. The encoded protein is CASSLGSDLSYNEQFF.

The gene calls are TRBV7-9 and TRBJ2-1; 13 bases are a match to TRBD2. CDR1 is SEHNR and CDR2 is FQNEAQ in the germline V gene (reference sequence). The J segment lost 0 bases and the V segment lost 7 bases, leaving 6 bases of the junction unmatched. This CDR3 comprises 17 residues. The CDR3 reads CASIRTSGGFSYNEQFF. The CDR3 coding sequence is TGTGCCAGCATCCGGACTAGCGGGGGATTCTCCTACAATGAGCAGTTCTTC.

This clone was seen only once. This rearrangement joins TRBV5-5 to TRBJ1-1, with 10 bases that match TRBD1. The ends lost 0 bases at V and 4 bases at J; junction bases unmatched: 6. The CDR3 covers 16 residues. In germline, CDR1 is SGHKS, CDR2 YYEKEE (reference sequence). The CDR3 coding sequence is TGTGCCAGCAGCTTGGTCCCGGGACAGGGGTTCACTGAAGCTTTCTTT. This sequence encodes CASSLVPGQGFTEAFF.

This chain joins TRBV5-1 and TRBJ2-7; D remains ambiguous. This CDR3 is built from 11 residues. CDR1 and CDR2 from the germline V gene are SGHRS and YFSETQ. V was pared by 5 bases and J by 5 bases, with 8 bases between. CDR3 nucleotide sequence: TGCGCCAGCAGTGCTGAAAACGAGCAGTACTTC. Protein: CASSAENEQYF.

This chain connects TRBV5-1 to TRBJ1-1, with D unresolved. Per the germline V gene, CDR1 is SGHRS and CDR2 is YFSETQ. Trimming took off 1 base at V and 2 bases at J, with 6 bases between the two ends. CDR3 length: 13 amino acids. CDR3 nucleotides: TGCGCCAGCAGCTTGATGGTTAACACTGAAGCTTTCTTT. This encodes CASSLMVNTEAFF.

The CDR3 reads CASSLDGTTEAFF. The CDR3, as DNA: TGTGCCAGCAGCTTAGATGGCACCACTGAAGCTTTCTTT. The chain carries TRBV11-3 and TRBJ1-1; D remains unclear. The V gene lost 0 bases and the J gene lost 4 bases, with 6 bases spanning the gap. The CDR3 sequence is 13 residues long. Germline CDR1 and CDR2: SGHNT and YENEEA.